These 25 T cell receptor beta chains came from one sample sequenced in a study of CD8 T cells in Susac syndrome. RNA amounts of 0.5 to 1 ug underwent reverse transcription with random hexamers. One entry per CDR3 protein results from TCRdb running MiXCR on the immunoSEQ multiplex PCR reads. The sample has about 150,000 distinct CDR3 sequences, about 94% seen once; the top ten hold around 0.21%. Sequencing was carried out using CD8+ T cells from PBMCs. The receptors were sampled from a human donor with multiple sclerosis.

This clonotype appeared once. The V call is TRBV3-1, the J call TRBJ1-2; no definite D call. The CDR3 spans 13 residues. The germline gives CDR1 LGHDT, CDR2 YNNKEL (reference sequence). The ends were cut back, 4 bases at V and 8 bases at J, with 14 bases in the middle. CDR3 in amino acids: CASSLRWRRGYTF. The CDR3 DNA is TGTGCCAGCAGCCTAAGGTGGAGGAGAGGCTACACCTTC.

This clonotype was detected once. The chain links TRBV2 to TRBJ2-3; D perhaps matches TRBD1 (5 bases). The CDR3 has 15 amino acids. The germline gives CDR1 SNHLY, CDR2 FYNNEI. V lost 3 bases and J lost 4, with 14 bases in between. DNA for the CDR3: TGTGCCAGCAGTGACCTTCCAGGGCCCCCAGATACGCAGTATTTT. This gives the protein CASSDLPGPPDTQYF. Drawing the rest from reference TRBV2 and TRBJ2-3, the complete variable domain is EPEVTQTPSHQVTQMGQEVILRCVPISNHLYFYWYRQILGQKVEFLVSFYNNEISEKSEIFDDQFSVERPDGSNFTLKIRSTKLEDSAMYFCASSDLPGPPDTQYFGPGTRLTVL.

V and J are TRBV9 and TRBJ1-2, with D perhaps matching TRBD1 (6 bases). This CDR3 is 13 amino acids long. Per the germline V gene, CDR1 is SGDLS and CDR2 is YYNGEE. Trimming shortened V by 5 bases and J by 2 bases, and 10 bases separated the two germline ends. In nucleotides, the CDR3 is TGTGCCAGCAGAGGGGGGAGCAACTATGGCTACACCTTC. This gives the protein CASRGGSNYGYTF.

This chain uses TRBV11-2 with TRBJ2-2; 7 nucleotides line up with TRBD2. The CDR3 extends over 17 amino acids. Losses at the gene ends were 5 bases for V and 0 bases for J; bases not matched to a gene: 9. Germline V gives CDR1 SGHAT, CDR2 FQNNGV. The CDR3 coding sequence is TGTGCCAGCAGCCAACCAAGCGGGGAATCGAACACCGGGGAGCTGTTTTTT. This sequence encodes CASSQPSGESNTGELFF.

The J gene is TRBJ2-7, the V gene TRBV2; 10 positions match TRBD2. J gave up 3 bases and V 2 bases, and 4 bases lay outside the gene matches. Germline assignment: CDR1 SNHLY and CDR2 FYNNEI. The CDR3 contains 15 residues. The CDR3 region is CASSEQAGGRYEQYF. In DNA form, the CDR3 reads TGTGCCAGCAGTGAACAAGCGGGGGGGCGCTACGAGCAGTACTTC.

The chain recombines TRBV7-9 with TRBJ2-1; D unresolved. The CDR3 contains 19 residues. Per germline, CDR1 SEHNR and CDR2 FQNEAQ (reference sequence). V dropped 5 bases and J dropped 4 bases, with 27 bases sitting between them. The CDR3 is CASSNGPRVTLTHYNEQFF. As DNA, the CDR3 is TGTGCCAGCAGCAATGGACCGCGAGTTACCTTGACACATTACAATGAGCAGTTCTTC.

The chain has TRBV14 and TRBJ2-7; D is perhaps TRBD1 (5 bases). The CDR3 extends over 12 amino acids. Germline CDR1 SGHDN, CDR2 FVKESK. Trimming took 5 bases from V and 3 from J, leaving 8 bases between them. CDR3 residues: CASSGHLYEQYF. In nucleotides, the CDR3 is TGTGCCAGCAGCGGACATCTCTACGAGCAGTACTTC.

V and J are TRBV20-1 and TRBJ2-3; D uncertain. With 4 bases removed from V and 4 bases from J, the gap between germline ends came to 18 bases. Per the germline V gene, CDR1 is DFQATT and CDR2 is SNEGSKA (reference sequence). CDR3 length: 15 amino acids. The chain's CDR3 is CSATPIGIEADTQYF. Here the CDR3 DNA reads TGCAGTGCTACCCCCATAGGGATTGAGGCAGATACGCAGTATTTT.

The rearrangement uses TRBV7-9 and TRBJ2-1, with 15 bases lining up with TRBD2. CDR3 length: 19 residues. V shed 6 bases and J 0 bases; nucleotides not matched to a gene: 9. CDR1 is SEHNR and CDR2 is FQNEAQ in the germline V gene (reference sequence). The CDR3 region is CASSPPGLAGGSSYNEQFF. In DNA, the CDR3 is TGTGCCAGCAGTCCTCCGGGACTAGCGGGGGGTAGCTCCTACAATGAGCAGTTCTTC.

J is TRBJ1-2 and V is TRBV9; TRBD1 aligns across 9 bases. The junction had 0 bases not matched to a gene; V was cut back by 3 bases and J by 6 bases. CDR3 length equals 12 residues. Germline lookup yields CDR1 SGDLS and CDR2 YYNGEE. The CDR3 region has the DNA TGTGCCAGCAGCGGGACAGGGGATGGCTACACCTTC. Translation gives CASSGTGDGYTF.

This clonotype was picked up a small number of times. The V gene is TRBV7-2, the J gene TRBJ1-5; D might be TRBD1 (6 bases). Germline CDR1 SGHTA, CDR2 FQGNSA. Trimming removed 3 bases at V and 0 bases at J, with 9 bases between. This CDR3 region has 15 residues. The CDR3 nucleotides are TGTGCCAGCAGCTTGGGGGCGGGTAGCAATCAGCCCCAGCATTTT. It specifies CASSLGAGSNQPQHF.

The CDR3 region is CASGTVGVLEQYF. The CDR3 DNA reads as TGTGCCAGCGGGACAGTGGGTGTCCTCGAGCAGTACTTC. V and J are TRBV25-1 and TRBJ2-7; 7 bases are a match to TRBD1. CDR3 length: 13 residues. With 8 bases clipped from V and 6 bases from J, the junction kept 10 bases outside the gene matches. CDR1 MGHDK and CDR2 SYGVNS come from the germline V gene.

This rearrangement joins TRBV2 to TRBJ2-7; D might be TRBD1 or TRBD2, each matching 5 bases. Trimming removed 3 bases from V and 2 bases from J, with 11 bases in between. From germline, CDR1 is SNHLY and CDR2 FYNNEI. There are 14 residues in the CDR3. The CDR3 region is CASSDKGPTYEQYF. The CDR3 DNA reads TGTGCCAGCAGTGATAAGGGACCGACCTACGAGCAGTACTTC. Based on the CDR3 plus reference TRBV2 and TRBJ2-7, the full variable domain is EPEVTQTPSHQVTQMGQEVILRCVPISNHLYFYWYRQILGQKVEFLVSFYNNEISEKSEIFDDQFSVERPDGSNFTLKIRSTKLEDSAMYFCASSDKGPTYEQYFGPGTRLTVT.

V is TRBV7-9 and J is TRBJ2-1; 8 bases match TRBD1. J lost 4 bases, V lost 7 bases, and 12 bases had no gene match. This CDR3 spans 16 amino acids. Looked up from germline, CDR1 is SEHNR and CDR2 is FQNEAQ (reference sequence). CDR3 loop: CASIPSGTGLYNEQFF. The CDR3 DNA reads TGTGCCAGCATCCCCTCCGGGACAGGCCTATACAATGAGCAGTTCTTC.

The chain carries TRBV13 and TRBJ1-6; TRBD1 is a possible D gene (5 bases). Germline V gene lookup returns CDR1 PRHDT and CDR2 FYEKMQ (reference sequence). Trimming removed 5 bases from V and 0 bases from J, with 14 bases in between. The CDR3 length is 17 residues. CDR3 DNA sequence: TGTGCCAGCAGCCCCGCCGCAGGGAGCTCCTATAATTCACCCCTCCACTTT. Its translation is CASSPAAGSSYNSPLHF.

The chain employs TRBV27 and TRBJ1-2; weak D call: TRBD1 (5 bases). Germline V gives CDR1 MNHEY, CDR2 SMNVEV (reference sequence). The CDR3 is made up of 15 amino acids. Trimming pared 3 bases from V and 6 bases from J, leaving 17 bases between. CDR3 in amino acids: CASSFSPVVGDGYTF. The CDR3 bases are TGTGCCAGCAGTTTCTCTCCCGTCGTAGGGGATGGCTACACCTTC.

V is TRBV2 and J is TRBJ1-5; 7 nucleotides match TRBD1. This CDR3 has 15 residues. The trim removed 5 bases at V and 4 bases at J, leaving 8 bases unmatched. Germline lookup yields CDR1 SNHLY and CDR2 FYNNEI. CDR3 nucleotide sequence: TGTGCCAGCAGTCTGACAGGGCCCCTAAATCAGCCCCAGCATTTT. Amino acids: CASSLTGPLNQPQHF.

CDR3 region: CASRPGSFGSYEQYF. The CDR3 nucleotides are TGTGCCAGCAGGCCAGGGTCCTTTGGATCCTACGAGCAGTACTTC. This rearrangement joins TRBV7-2 to TRBJ2-7; weak D call: TRBD1 (5 bases). The CDR3 length is 15 residues. V was trimmed by 6 bases and J by 1 base, leaving 16 bases between them. Germline-derived CDR1 and CDR2 are SGHTA and FQGNSA.

V gene TRBV7-9 combines with J gene TRBJ2-5; TRBD1 aligns across 8 bases. The CDR3 loop spans 15 amino acids. The junction had 9 bases not matched to a gene; V was cut back by 7 bases and J by 2 bases. Germline-derived CDR1 and CDR2 are SEHNR and FQNEAQ (reference sequence). The CDR3, as DNA: TGTGCCAGCAACGAGGGACAGGCCAAACAAGAGACCCAGTACTTC. The encoded protein is CASNEGQAKQETQYF.

This chain connects TRBV7-2 to TRBJ2-1, with D maybe TRBD2 (5 bases). Germline V gene sequence: CDR1 SGHTA, CDR2 FQGNSA. Trimming took 8 bases from V and 5 from J, leaving 25 bases between them. CDR3 length equals 17 residues. The CDR3 sequence: CASRRGPRFARNNEQFF. DNA for the CDR3: TGTGCCAGCCGACGCGGGCCAAGATTTGCAAGGAACAATGAGCAGTTCTTC.

The J gene is TRBJ2-1, the V gene TRBV6-6; D is ambiguous. Per the germline V gene, CDR1 is MNHNY and CDR2 is SVGAGI (reference sequence). V lost 7 bases to trimming and J lost 1 base, with 2 bases between them. The CDR3 extends over 11 amino acids. In nucleotides, the CDR3 is TGTGCCAGCACTTCCTACAATGAGCAGTTCTTC. It encodes CASTSYNEQFF.

The chain combines TRBV11-2 with TRBJ2-7; 8 positions agree with TRBD1. CDR1 and CDR2 from the germline V gene are SGHAT and FQNNGV. The CDR3 is made up of 14 amino acids. Germline trimming cut 1 base from V and 7 bases from J; bases unmatched to any gene: 6. The CDR3 coding sequence is TGTGCCAGCAGCTTAGGGACAGGGCCTAGAGAGCAGTACTTC. Amino acid sequence: CASSLGTGPREQYF.

For the CDR3, the DNA is TGCAGTGCTAGACTACAGGGAGGCAGCTTCTCCTACGAGCAGTACTTC. Translated, it gives CSARLQGGSFSYEQYF. The gene calls are TRBV20-1 and TRBJ2-7; D is perhaps TRBD1 or TRBD2 (6 bases each). Trimming left V 2 bases short and J 0 bases short, with 17 bases between. CDR1 DFQATT and CDR2 SNEGSKA come from the germline V gene (reference sequence). The CDR3 has 16 amino acids.

The chain joins TRBV29-1 to TRBJ1-2, with D maybe TRBD1 (6 bases). The CDR3 is 15 residues long. The V end lost 5 bases, the J end lost 2 bases, and 18 bases lay between the germline ends. The germline V gene has CDR1 SQVTM and CDR2 ANQGSEA. The CDR3 here is CSVSDRESGNYGYTF. The CDR3 coding sequence is TGCAGCGTTTCGGACAGAGAGTCGGGAAACTATGGCTACACCTTC.

The chain joins TRBV12-3 or TRBV12-4 to TRBJ1-1; maybe TRBD1 (5 bases). Trimming took off 7 bases at V and 5 bases at J, with 14 bases between the two ends. The CDR3 is 13 residues long. In nucleotides, the CDR3 is TGTGCCAGCACTTCCCCAGGGAGGACTGAAGCTTTCTTT. Protein sequence: CASTSPGRTEAFF.